Sequencing of this TCR beta chain was carried out in a study of early T cells in non-severe SARS-CoV-2 infection. The CDR3 length is 15 residues. V shed 1 base, J shed 3 bases, and the junction held 0 bases outside the gene matches. Looked up from germline, CDR1 is SNHLY and CDR2 is FYNNEI. TCRdb reprocessed the 5' RACE reads via MiXCR and lists one record per CDR3 protein. Of over 15,000 distinct CDR3 sequences detected, roughly 5.4% appear once; the ten largest clones hold less than 8%. The specimen comprised whole blood, sampled at baseline. This clonotype was sampled from an adult who was a healthcare worker with PCR-confirmed SARS-CoV-2 infection or an uninfected control (not recorded which). The genes are TRBV2 and TRBJ1-6, with 7 bases aligning to TRBD1. The CDR3 sequence is CASSEGTGYNSPLHF. DNA for the CDR3: TGTGCCAGCAGTGAAGGGACAGGCTATAATTCACCCCTCCACTTT. Filled out from reference TRBV2 and TRBJ1-6, the complete variable domain reads EPEVTQTPSHQVTQMGQEVILRCVPISNHLYFYWYRQILGQKVEFLVSFYNNEISEKSEIFDDQFSVERPDGSNFTLKIRSTKLEDSAMYFCASSEGTGYNSPLHFGNGTRLTVT.